A single sample gave rise to the 22 T cell receptor delta chains below, sequenced in a study of gammadelta T cells in human blood. TCRdb reanalysed the RT-PCR reads with CATT. The repertoire includes about 1,500 delta-chain clones, around 16% of them detected once, and roughly 9.1% sits in the top ten. Sequencing used non-Vgamma9Vdelta2 gamma-delta T cells from infant blood. These receptors were collected from a human donor.

Regarding this clone: A far larger clone is only one base removed, so a read error is likely. The V gene went uncalled, while the J gene is TRDJ1; the D call TRDD3 from the table was never checked on the DNA. The CDR3 runs 20 residues. CDR3 sequence (DNA): TGTGCTTATAGGAGCAAATCGGACCTTGCGAAGATACCTCACACCGATAAACTCATCTTT. It specifies CAYRSKSDLAKIPHTDKLIF.

Note on this clone: Since a far larger clone is one base different, this is likely a read error. The J gene is TRDJ1, the V gene TRDV1; 12 bases fit TRDD3. The CDR3 sequence is 19 residues long. Germline CDR1 is TSWWSYY and CDR2 is QGS. CDR3 sequence (DNA): TGTGCTCTTGGGGATCCCAAGGGTACGTTACTGGGGGATACCGTTAAACTCATCTTT. Protein product: CALGDPKGTLLGDTVKLIF.

As concerns this clone: A far larger clone differs by one base, so this is likely a read error. Additional DNA sequences in this sample encode the identical CDR3. The chain couples TRDV1 to TRDJ1; 8 nucleotides align to TRDD3. This CDR3 region has 22 residues. Germline V gene sequence: CDR1 TSWWSYY, CDR2 QGS. Trimming removed 1 base from V and 2 bases from J; junction bases left unmatched: 24. In DNA form, the CDR3 reads TGTGCTCTTGGGGAACGAGTTCTTCTTCACTCAGGCATACTGGGGGGTACCGATAAACTCATCTTT. As protein: CALGERVLLHSGILGGTDKLIF.

Details on this clone: A read error is likely here: a far larger clone is one base away. The rearrangement uses TRDV1 and TRDJ1; 7 bases align to TRDD3. CDR3 length: 21 residues. With 1 base clipped from V and 2 bases from J, the junction kept 22 bases outside the gene matches. Germline V gene lookup returns CDR1 TSWWSYY and CDR2 QGS. The chain's CDR3 is CALGEREVPALSGDGTDKLIF. The CDR3 DNA reads as TGTGCTCTTGGGGAACGCGAAGTCCCGGCGTTATCGGGGGATGGAACCGATAAACTCATCTTT.

On this clone itself: Being one base from a much bigger clone, this may be a read error. V gene TRDV1 combines with J gene TRDJ1; 13 positions match TRDD3. CDR3 length: 17 residues. Germline CDR1 and CDR2: TSWWSYY and QGS. CDR3 region: CALKLGDTQRGSDKHIF. The CDR3 region has the DNA TGTGCTCTTAAACTGGGGGATACGCAAAGAGGGTCCGATAAACACATCTTT.

A note on this clone: This likely reflects a read error, since a far larger clone is one base away. This chain connects TRDV1 to TRDJ1, with 12 bases aligning to TRDD3. Germline matching of the DNA provided the J gene here, since TCRdb leaves it blank. Germline V lookup: CDR1 TSWWSYY, CDR2 QGS. CDR3 size: 21 residues. J was trimmed by 0 bases and V by 2 bases; bases with no gene match: 16. This chain's CDR3 is CALGEMDHLYWGILNTDKLIF. The CDR3 region has the DNA TGTGCTCTTGGGGAAATGGATCATTTGTACTGGGGGATACTGAACACCGATAAACTCATCTTT.

By share, this clone counts as medium-sized. The chain joins TRAV38-2/DV8 to TRDJ1; TRDD2 or TRDD3 may be the D gene (5 bases each). This CDR3 has 18 amino acids. The V end lost 4 bases, the J end lost 0 bases, and 22 bases lay between the germline ends. Looked up from germline, CDR1 is TSESDYY and CDR2 is QEAYKQQN. For the CDR3, the DNA is TGTGCTTATAGGGGGATCTTCCACAGGGTGGACGACACCGATAAACTCATCTTT. As protein: CAYRGIFHRVDDTDKLIF.

On this clone: This likely came from a read error, as a far larger clone is one base away. The chain has TRDV1 and TRDJ1, with D possibly being TRDD3 (5 bases). V gave up 3 bases and J gave up 0 bases, with 26 bases separating them. Germline assignment: CDR1 TSWWSYY and CDR2 QGS. This CDR3 is 20 amino acids long. The CDR3 region has the DNA TGTGCTCTTGGGGACCCCAGGGCTCGCGAGGGGGTCCATTACACCGATAAACTCATCTTT. Translated: CALGDPRAREGVHYTDKLIF.

Sample share makes this clone medium-sized. The chain couples TRAV14/DV4 to TRDJ3, with 13 bases matching TRDD3. The J gene, absent from TCRdb, was called here by matching the DNA to germline. The junction had 17 bases not matched to a gene; V was cut back by 6 bases and J by 0 bases. There are 23 residues in the CDR3. The germline gives CDR1 TSDPSYG, CDR2 QGSYDQQN (reference sequence). As DNA, the CDR3 is TGTGCAATGAGCTTAAACCTACGCCGCTACTGGGGGATACGCTCCTGGGACACCCGACAGATGTTTTTC. Protein sequence: CAMSLNLRRYWGIRSWDTRQMFF.

This clone was seen a handful of times. This sequence is one base from a far larger clone and is likely a read error. The chain combines TRDV1 with TRDJ1, with 8 bases identical to TRDD3. The CDR3 has 18 residues. Germline-derived CDR1 and CDR2 are TSWWSYY and QGS. CDR3 sequence: CALGELFPWGTYTNKLIF. The CDR3, as DNA: TGTGCTCTTGGGGAACTTTTCCCCTGGGGGACGTACACCAATAAACTCATCTTT.

On this clone itself: A far more abundant clone sits one base away, making this likely a read error. The V gene is listed as TRDV3; no J gene was called; TRDD3 is the table's D call, not checked against the DNA. The CDR3 extends over 15 amino acids. Germline V lookup: CDR1 TVYSNPD, CDR2 GDNSRS (reference sequence). The CDR3 region has the DNA TGTGCCATTGGCTGGGGGATGTGGGGGGCCGATAAACCCATCTTT. It translates to CAIGWGMWGADKPIF.

Concerning this clone itself: One junction end disagrees with the germline gene, perhaps due to a read error. This sequence joins TRDV1 and TRDJ1, with TRDD2 matching 9 bases. TCRdb is silent on the J gene; assignment here came from matching the DNA to germline. CDR1 and CDR2 from the germline V gene are TSWWSYY and QGS. CDR3 size: 20 residues. This CDR3 reads CALWEIPFLRAWGYTDKLIF. The CDR3 region has the DNA TGTGCTCTTTGGGAAATACCCTTCCTACGGGCTTGGGGGTACACCGATAAACTCATCTTT.

The sample holds a few counts of this clone. One base separates it from a far larger clone, so it is likely a read error. The chain recombines TRDV1 with TRDJ1; the D gene is possibly TRDD3 (6 bases). The ends were cut back, 1 base at V and 0 bases at J, with 27 bases in the middle. The CDR3 extends over 21 amino acids. The germline V gene has CDR1 TSWWSYY and CDR2 QGS. The CDR3 here is CALGERRFPIHGGTYTDKLIF. CDR3 nucleotide sequence: TGTGCTCTTGGGGAACGCCGCTTCCCAATACATGGGGGCACGTACACCGATAAACTCATCTTT.

Remarks on this clone: This probably arose from a read error, given a far larger clone one base away. J gene calling gave no result, while the V gene is TRDV1; no check of the table's D call, TRDD3, against the DNA was made. Germline V gene lookup returns CDR1 TSWWSYY and CDR2 QGS. The CDR3 covers 19 residues. The CDR3 nucleotides are TGTGCTCTTGGGGAAGGTGACCCTGGGGGATACTGGGGCACCGATAAACTCATATTT. As protein: CALGEGDPGGYWGTDKLIF.

This clone has just a few counts. A far larger clone is off by one base, so a read error is likely. The chain has TRAV14/DV4 and TRDJ1; 7 bases agree with TRDD3. TCRdb does not report a J gene; here it was assigned by matching the DNA to germline references. From germline, CDR1 is TSDPSYG and CDR2 QGSYDQQN (reference sequence). The CDR3 length is 20 residues. Trimming cost V 5 bases and J 0 bases; bases outside gene matches: 21. In DNA form, the CDR3 reads TGTGCAATGAGAAAGGCTTATCTACGGAATGGGGGACCGTACACCGATAAACTCATCTTT. Encoded protein: CAMRKAYLRNGGPYTDKLIF.

This clone appeared a few times. The chain links TRDV1 to TRDJ1; 7 bases align to TRDD3. The J gene comes from matching the DNA to germline here; TCRdb lacks it. CDR1 TSWWSYY and CDR2 QGS come from the germline V gene. The V gene end was trimmed by 5 bases and the J gene end by 5 bases; junction bases not matched to a gene: 26. CDR3 length: 20 amino acids. The CDR3 nucleotides read TGTGCTCTTGGGTCACGAAGTAGGACCTTTCACTCGAGGGGGATTGATAAACTCATCTTT. Its protein is CALGSRSRTFHSRGIDKLIF.

On this clone: This likely came from a read error, as a far larger clone is one base away. The V call is TRDV3, the J call TRDJ1; 13 bases line up with TRDD3. Germline-derived CDR1 and CDR2 are TVYSNPD and GDNSRS (reference sequence). The CDR3 spans 19 residues. CDR3 sequence: CAFSRLPTVTGGYDDKLTF. The CDR3 DNA reads as TGTGCCTTTAGCAGACTTCCTACCGTTACTGGGGGATACGACGATAAACTCACCTTT. The variable domain in full, with the rest retrieved from reference TRDV3 and TRDJ1, is CDKVTQSSPDQTVASGSEVVLLCTYDTVYSNPDLFWYRIRPDYSFQFVFYGDNSRSEGADFTQGRFSVKHILTQKAFHLVISPVRTEDSATYYCAFSRLPTVTGGYDDKLTFGKGTRVTVEP.

The sample holds a few counts of this clone. Since a far larger clone is one base different, this is likely a read error. The same CDR3 also results from other DNA sequences found in this sample. The rearrangement uses TRDV1 and TRDJ3; TRDD3 matches at 8 bases. J lost 0 bases, V lost 1 base, and 8 bases had no gene match. Germline lookup yields CDR1 TSWWSYY and CDR2 QGS. The CDR3 is 20 residues long. This CDR3 reads CALGERTGGYISWDTRQMFF. For the CDR3, the DNA is TGTGCTCTTGGGGAACGCACTGGGGGTTACATCTCCTGGGACACCCGACAGATGTTTTTC.

In its sample, this clone is medium-sized. The chain has TRDV1 and TRDJ1; no clear D gene. TCRdb supplies no J gene; here it was assigned by aligning the nucleotide sequence to germline. This CDR3 spans 16 amino acids. Germline V gene data show CDR1 as TSWWSYY and CDR2 as QGS. V dropped 3 bases and J dropped 1 base, with 15 bases sitting between them. DNA of the CDR3: TGTGCTCTTGGGGATGTGTTCCGTCCGGCCACCGATAAACTCATCTTT. As protein: CALGDVFRPATDKLIF.

For the J gene the call is TRDJ1; the V gene lacks a call; the tabulated D call, TRDD3, remains unverified against the DNA. The CDR3 runs to 11 residues. CDR3 in DNA: TGCGCTGGGGGATACACCGATAAACTCATCTTT. Its protein product is CAGGYTDKLIF.

This clone showed up just a few times. A read error is the likely source, as a far larger clone sits one nucleotide away. The sample has other DNA sequences that encode this CDR3 too. V gene TRDV1 combines with J gene TRDJ1, with 12 bases identical to TRDD3. Germline V gene lookup returns CDR1 TSWWSYY and CDR2 QGS. The CDR3 length is 19 residues. The CDR3, as DNA: TGTGCTCTAGGGGCCCTTTCGTACTGGGGGATACCTGACCCCGATAAACTCATCTTT. Translated, it gives CALGALSYWGIPDPDKLIF.

A word on this clone: This may be a read error: a much more frequent sequence differs by one nucleotide. The J gene is TRDJ3, the V gene TRDV1; TRDD3 matches 12 bases. In the absence of a J gene in TCRdb, the DNA was matched to germline to assign it here. The germline V gene has CDR1 TSWWSYY and CDR2 QGS. This CDR3 spans 27 amino acids. V lost 3 bases and J lost 0; bases outside the gene matches: 27. In DNA form, the CDR3 reads TGTGCTCTTGGGGACCCAGGGCCTTCCTACGGGAACCTGGGGGATACGCCCCTCTCCTGGGACACCCGACAGATGTTTTTC. It yields the protein CALGDPGPSYGNLGDTPLSWDTRQMFF.